This T cell receptor (beta chain) was profiled in a study of cytomegalovirus exposure and HLA in healthy donors. Points from the study as a whole: Previously analyzed data showed that most TCR beta V segments were productive at a frequency of about 87% or about 30%.

60 Vbeta and 13 Jbeta primers were used in PCR. TCRdb keeps only in-frame clones here, not all; method: immunoSEQ multiplex PCR. The sample holds 120,000 to 150,000 clones, more than 60% seen once. Comment on this clone: Its antigen is not identified.

The CDR3 runs 16 residues. The germline V gene has CDR1 MNHEY and CDR2 SVGAGI. V dropped 0 bases and J dropped 0 bases, with 11 bases sitting between them. The rearrangement uses TRBV6-5 and TRBJ2-5; D is ambiguous. The TCR comes from a female donor in good health and CMV-seronegative. Material for sequencing was PBMCs. The CDR3 sequence is CASSYSLAKNQETQYF. The DNA for the CDR3 is TGTGCCAGCAGTTACTCGTTAGCCAAGAACCAAGAGACCCAGTACTTC.